The next 23 T cell receptor beta chains were all read from a single sample in a study of metastatic and nonmetastatic thyroid tumors. Thyroid surgery took place with no prior treatment in any patient. TCRdb reprocessed the PCR reads via MiXCR. The sample has approximately 25,000 clones, approximately 13% seen once. What was sequenced was blood. All receptors come from a female donor with papillary thyroid cancer or a benign thyroid nodule (not recorded which). Some clones in this sample may be carry-over from other donors' samples.

The rearrangement joins TRBV5-1 to TRBJ2-1; D perhaps matches TRBD1 (5 bases). Trimming removed 0 bases from V and 7 bases from J, with 14 bases in between. This CDR3 has 15 residues. The germline gives CDR1 SGHRS, CDR2 YFSETQ. The chain's CDR3 is CASSLGQGLWNEQFF. The CDR3 DNA sequence: TGCGCCAGCAGCTTGGGTCAGGGTCTCTGGAATGAGCAGTTCTTC.

This clone showed up many times. The chain recombines TRBV10-3 with TRBJ2-5, with D perhaps TRBD1 (8 bases). The V and J ends lost 10 bases and 2 bases respectively, with 20 bases between them. The CDR3 totals 15 residues. In germline, CDR1 is ENHRY, CDR2 SYGVKD. In DNA, the CDR3 is TGTGCCACCAAGGGGGGGGACAGGAGACAAGAGACCCAGTACTTC. Protein sequence: CATKGGDRRQETQYF.

This clone was counted ten times or more. The V and J genes are TRBV6-5 and TRBJ2-1, with TRBD1 matching 9 bases. The junction had 10 bases not matched to a gene; V was cut back by 4 bases and J by 3 bases. Germline loops: CDR1 MNHEY, CDR2 SVGAGI. This CDR3 is 17 amino acids long. Written as DNA, the CDR3 is TGTGCCAGCAGTTTAAAACCGGGACAGGGCCTCTACAATGAGCAGTTCTTC. Amino acid sequence: CASSLKPGQGLYNEQFF.

This clone was recorded many times. The rearrangement links TRBV18 to TRBJ2-5, with D possibly being TRBD2 (6 bases). Deletions cut 0 bases from V and 5 bases from J, with 16 bases between. The germline V gene encodes CDR1 KGHSH and CDR2 LQKENI. The CDR3 loop spans 16 amino acids. As DNA, the CDR3 is TGTGCCAGCTCACCACCGAAAATCGGGAGCAGGGAGACCCAGTACTTC. It codes for CASSPPKIGSRETQYF.

This clone was found many times. V is TRBV7-2 and J is TRBJ2-1; D is perhaps TRBD2 (6 bases). Per the germline V gene, CDR1 is SGHTA and CDR2 is FQGNSA. The CDR3 is made up of 14 amino acids. V dropped 1 base and J dropped 9 bases, with 13 bases sitting between them. CDR3 loop: CASSLGAGIGEQFF. The CDR3 DNA reads TGTGCCAGCAGCTTAGGGGCGGGGATCGGTGAGCAGTTCTTC.

This clone was recorded at least ten times. The chain employs TRBV9 and TRBJ2-5, with D perhaps being TRBD1 or TRBD2 (5 bases each). The germline gives CDR1 SGDLS, CDR2 YYNGEE. This CDR3 is built from 12 residues. Trimming pared 3 bases from V and 8 bases from J, leaving 11 bases between. In DNA, the CDR3 is TGTGCCAGCAGCGGGGACCAAGTAACCCAGTACTTC. Its protein product is CASSGDQVTQYF.

In this sample, this clone turned up many times. The rearrangement links TRBV20-1 to TRBJ2-2, with TRBD1 as a possible D gene (6 bases). V was cut by 3 bases and J by 6 bases, with 8 bases left in between. This CDR3 contains 12 residues. In germline, CDR1 is DFQATT, CDR2 SNEGSKA (reference sequence). The CDR3 nucleotides are TGCAGTGCTAGCAGGGGCTCCGGGGAGCTGTTTTTT. It translates to CSASRGSGELFF.

V gene TRBV20-1 combines with J gene TRBJ1-5; 8 bases are shared with TRBD1. Per germline, CDR1 DFQATT and CDR2 SNEGSKA (reference sequence). This CDR3 is built from 13 residues. Trimming took 4 bases from V and 3 from J; bases not matched to a gene: 2. DNA for the CDR3: TGCAGTGCTATGACAGGGGACAATCAGCCCCAGCATTTT. Translated: CSAMTGDNQPQHF.

At least ten counts were recorded for this clone. This may be a read error: a much more frequent sequence differs by one nucleotide. As the CDR3 is not closed by the conserved phenylalanine or tryptophan, this likely results from a read error. The chain is built from TRBV12-3 or TRBV12-4 and TRBJ2-7; no clear D. Trimming pared 6 bases from V and 3 bases from J, leaving 6 bases between. The CDR3 totals 11 residues. CDR3: CASSLNYEQYL. In DNA form, the CDR3 reads TGTGCCAGCAGCTTGAACTACGAGCAGTACCTC.

Many counts were recorded for this clone. The V call is TRBV5-1, the J call TRBJ2-3, with 9 bases that match TRBD2. Germline-derived CDR1 and CDR2 are SGHRS and YFSETQ. With V trimmed by 0 bases and J by 4 bases, 6 bases remained unmatched. This CDR3 is 16 amino acids long. This chain's CDR3 is CASSLGVAGVSDTQYF. The CDR3 DNA reads as TGCGCCAGCAGCTTGGGAGTAGCGGGAGTTTCAGATACGCAGTATTTT.

With regard to this clone: Mismatch with germline at one junction end may stem from a read error. The chain has TRBV6-5 and TRBJ2-2; 7 bases agree with TRBD2. The CDR3 contains 17 residues. In germline, CDR1 is MNHEY, CDR2 SVGAGI. The CDR3 DNA sequence: TGTGCCAGCACTTACGCTGGGACTATCGGGGGCACCGGGGAGCTGTTTTTT. Amino acids: CASTYAGTIGGTGELFF.

The chain has TRBV12-3 or TRBV12-4 and TRBJ2-5; D is possibly TRBD1 or TRBD2 (6 bases each). The CDR3 is 15 amino acids. The V end was cut by 1 base, the J end by 8 bases, with 17 bases between. The CDR3 region has the DNA TGTGCCAGCAGTTTAGTGGCCAGGGGAGGATATACCCAGTACTTC. It is translated as CASSLVARGGYTQYF.

On this clone: An end of the junction does not agree with germline; a read error may underlie this. The gene calls are TRBV2 and TRBJ1-2; D is uncertain. This CDR3 contains 13 residues. Germline CDR1 is SNHLY and CDR2 is FYNNEI. The CDR3 bases are TGTGGCAGCAGTGCACGGACTAACTATGGCTACACCTTC. Translated, it gives CGSSARTNYGYTF.

This clone was recorded at least ten times. This rearrangement joins TRBV4-2 to TRBJ1-3; perhaps TRBD1 as D (5 bases). Germline V gives CDR1 LGHNA, CDR2 YNFKEQ. V lost 1 base and J 3 bases, leaving 10 bases between the germline ends. The CDR3 loop spans 15 amino acids. CDR3 bases: TGTGCCAGCAGCCAAGCCAGGGTAGATGGAAACACCATATATTTT. Translation gives CASSQARVDGNTIYF.

Remarks on this clone: A clone one base away is much larger, so this may be a read error. The rearrangement uses TRBV12-3 or TRBV12-4 and TRBJ2-7, with 9 bases lining up with TRBD2. This CDR3 is 16 amino acids long. Trimming took 6 bases from V and 6 from J; bases not matched to a gene: 15. DNA for the CDR3: TGTGCCAGCAGCACCCATTGTGGCGGGAGGGCCTGCGAGCAGTACTTC. This gives the protein CASSTHCGGRACEQYF.

This clone is medium-sized by share. V usage is TRBV11-3 and J usage is TRBJ2-2, with D maybe TRBD2 (6 bases). There are 15 residues in the CDR3. Germline V gene data show CDR1 as SGHNT and CDR2 as YENEEA. V lost 6 bases to trimming and J lost 5 bases, with 16 bases between them. CDR3 DNA: TGTGCCAGCAGAGGCGGGGCAGTCGGAACCGGGGAGCTGTTTTTT. The encoded protein is CASRGGAVGTGELFF.

This clone was recorded many times. This rearrangement joins TRBV5-4 to TRBJ2-3; D is possibly TRBD2 (7 bases). The CDR3 has 16 amino acids. Trimming left V 3 bases short and J 1 base short, with 15 bases between. In germline, CDR1 is SGHNT, CDR2 YYREEE (reference sequence). CDR3 DNA sequence: TGTGCCAGCAGCTGGGGGGGGCGTTTGGGCACAGATACGCAGTATTTT. It yields the protein CASSWGGRLGTDTQYF. The entire variable domain, with the rest obtained from reference TRBV5-4 and TRBJ2-3, is as follows: ETGVTQSPTHLIKTRGQQVTLRCSSQSGHNTVSWYQQALGQGPQFIFQYYREEENGRGNFPPRFSGLQFPNYSSELNVNALELDDSALYLCASSWGGRLGTDTQYFGPGTRLTVL.

There are many counts of this clone. This rearrangement joins TRBV11-1 to TRBJ2-1; the match to TRBD2 covers 8 bases. Trimming removed 5 bases from V and 4 bases from J; junction bases left unmatched: 25. The CDR3 has 21 amino acids. Germline V gene sequence: CDR1 SGHAT, CDR2 FQDESV (reference sequence). The CDR3 protein is CASSPRFLAGRRQSFYNEQFF. The CDR3 DNA sequence: TGTGCCAGCAGCCCCCGATTCTTAGCGGGGCGCCGCCAATCCTTTTACAATGAGCAGTTCTTC.

In this sample, this clone turned up many times. The chain has TRBV10-2 and TRBJ1-5, with D hard to call. Germline CDR1 WSHSY, CDR2 SAAADI. The CDR3 loop spans 15 amino acids. Trimming left V 3 bases short and J 0 bases short, with 9 bases between. CDR3 coding DNA: TGCGCCAGCAGTGATTTGGGGTATAGCAATCAGCCCCAGCATTTT. Amino acid sequence: CASSDLGYSNQPQHF.

In its sample, this clone ranks as medium-sized. The chain employs TRBV11-2 and TRBJ2-7; D call uncertain. CDR1 SGHAT and CDR2 FQNNGV come from the germline V gene. V lost 5 bases, J lost 4 bases, and 9 bases lay in between. The CDR3 is made up of 12 amino acids. In DNA, the CDR3 is TGTGCCAGCAGCCACGATACGTACGAGCAGTACTTC. Amino acids: CASSHDTYEQYF.

This clone was observed a handful of times. The rearrangement uses TRBV12-3 or TRBV12-4 and TRBJ2-6; D gene uncertain. The CDR3 length is 14 residues. Deletions cut 5 bases from V and 4 bases from J, with 9 bases between. CDR3 region: CASSRAGGANVLTF. The CDR3 nucleotides are TGTGCCAGCAGTCGCGCTGGCGGGGCCAACGTCCTGACTTTC.

This clone was seen many times. V usage is TRBV28 and J usage is TRBJ2-1; no definite D call. V was cut by 6 bases and J by 0 bases, with 9 bases left in between. Germline V lookup: CDR1 MDHEN, CDR2 SYDVKM. The CDR3 runs to 14 residues. The CDR3 DNA reads TGTGCCAGCAGAATCGAGAGCTCCTACAATGAGCAGTTCTTC. As protein: CASRIESSYNEQFF.

In its sample, this clone was seen many times. The chain joins TRBV7-8 to TRBJ1-2; D remains ambiguous. CDR1 is SGHVS and CDR2 is FQNEAQ in the germline V gene. The V and J ends lost 5 bases and 3 bases respectively, with 13 bases between them. The CDR3 spans 14 residues. The CDR3 sequence is CASSLSRGYYGYTF. The CDR3 DNA is TGTGCCAGCAGCCTTAGTCGGGGATACTATGGCTACACCTTC.